This T cell receptor (beta chain) stems from a study of cytomegalovirus exposure and HLA in healthy donors. About the research overall: Out of 398 genotyped donors, about 84% belonged to the Caucasian-associated ancestry cluster.

This clone was counted a few times. Its antigen remains unknown. The PCR used 60 Vbeta and 13 Jbeta primers. This table comes from immunoSEQ multiplex PCR, and its TCRdb copy is limited to in-frame clones, with some not included. Altogether 150,000 to 200,000 clones are present, more than 60% being singletons, with the ten largest covering less than 2.5%. Study results and limitations: Highly shared sequence variants in one cluster were likely a sequencing artifact. Reports showed the classifier diagnosing cytomegalovirus status with high specificity and sensitivity.

What was sequenced was PBMCs. The TCR sequence derives from a human donor in good health.

CDR3 sequence reads: CASSQDLNIQYF. CDR3 DNA: TGCGCCAGCAGCCAAGACCTAAACATTCAGTACTTC. This sequence joins TRBV4-1 and TRBJ2-4; unclear D gene. The V gene lost 0 bases and the J gene lost 6 bases, with 3 bases spanning the gap. The CDR3 consists of 12 residues. Looked up from germline, CDR1 is MGHRA and CDR2 is YSYEKL.